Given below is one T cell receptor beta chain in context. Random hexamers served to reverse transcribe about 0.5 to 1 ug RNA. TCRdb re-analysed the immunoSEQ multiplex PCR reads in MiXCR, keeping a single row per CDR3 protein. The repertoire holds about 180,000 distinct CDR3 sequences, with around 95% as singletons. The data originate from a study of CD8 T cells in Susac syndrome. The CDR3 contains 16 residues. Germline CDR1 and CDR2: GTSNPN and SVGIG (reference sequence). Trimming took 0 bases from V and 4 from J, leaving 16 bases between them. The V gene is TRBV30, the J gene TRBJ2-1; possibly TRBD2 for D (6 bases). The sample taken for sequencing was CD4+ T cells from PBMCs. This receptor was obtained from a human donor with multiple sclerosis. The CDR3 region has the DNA TGTGCCTGGAGTGTACTGGGACTGTTAATTTACAATGAGCAGTTCTTC. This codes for CAWSVLGLLIYNEQFF.